This T cell receptor beta chain stems from a study of identical twins. Study-level results: Reduced insertions were recorded for abundant cord blood beta clonotypes, with no such pattern in memory repertoires.

The sample holds many counts of this clonotype. The antigen is unknown. The CDR3 is 15 amino acids. V lost 0 bases and J lost 5, with 15 bases in between. Germline values: CDR1 SGDLS, CDR2 YYNGEE. Each cDNA held unique molecular identifiers, and template switching gave it a universal primer site. MiXCR was run by TCRdb on the 5' RACE reads, yielding one entry per CDR3 protein. The sample includes a few hundred thousand distinct CDR3 sequences, less than 9.5% of them seen just once. These data were likewise used in another study, on yellow fever vaccine responses in identical twins.

The sequence was collected from a woman aged 18-29 years in good health. Sequenced material: CD8+ T cells sorted from blood. The gene calls are TRBV9 and TRBJ2-7; D is possibly TRBD2 (6 bases). The CDR3 region is CASSVEASGWDEQYF. The DNA for the CDR3 is TGTGCCAGCAGCGTAGAAGCCAGCGGGTGGGACGAGCAGTACTTC.